Presented here are 4 T cell receptor beta chains from one specimen sequenced in a study of human T cells and chemical hapten exposure. The time point is: pre-sensitization, week 0. This sample's treatment: therapeutic diphenylcyclopropenone sensitization with weekly scalp DPC. TCRdb reprocessed the RACE reads with MiXCR, giving one entry per CDR3 protein. The data show 87,000 or so distinct CDR3 sequences, 9.6% seen once. This material consisted of whole blood, taken in connection with sensitization to the hapten diphenylcyclopropenone (DPC). The receptors here all came from a woman aged 40 to 50 with alopecia areata. Some clones in this sample may be carry-over from other donors' samples.

This clonotype has a single count. A read error is possible here, since a much larger clone lies one base away. The genes are TRBV9 and TRBJ1-2, with D maybe TRBD1 (5 bases). The germline gives CDR1 SGDLS, CDR2 YYNGEE. CDR3 length equals 12 residues. V gave up 8 bases and J gave up 5 bases, with 13 bases separating them. DNA of the CDR3: TGTGCCAGTAAGCAGGGTTTGTATGGCTACACCTTC. It is translated as CASKQGLYGYTF. The variable domain in full, with the rest retrieved from reference TRBV9 and TRBJ1-2, is DSGVTQTPKHLITATGQRVTLRCSPRSGDLSVYWYQQSLDQGLQFLIQYYNGEERAKGNILERFSAQQFPDLHSELNLSSLELGDSALYFCASKQGLYGYTFGSGTRLTVV.

At least ten counts were recorded for this clonotype. The V call is TRBV3-1, the J call TRBJ2-7; D call uncertain. V was cut by 1 base and J by 2 bases, with 12 bases left in between. The germline gives CDR1 LGHDT, CDR2 YNNKEL (reference sequence). This CDR3 has 15 residues. This CDR3 is CASSQGRQATYEQYF. CDR3 nucleotide sequence: TGTGCCAGCAGCCAAGGACGGCAGGCGACCTACGAGCAGTACTTC.

This clonotype appeared many times. V usage is TRBV7-8 and J usage is TRBJ2-5, with D perhaps matching TRBD1 (6 bases). V was pared by 5 bases and J by 1 base, with 14 bases between. Germline V CDR1 and CDR2: SGHVS, FQNEAQ. The CDR3 extends over 15 amino acids. The CDR3 coding sequence is TGTGCCAGCAGCCTAATTGGACAGATCCAAGAGACCCAGTACTTC. Residues: CASSLIGQIQETQYF.

This clonotype was detected ten times or more. J is TRBJ2-3 and V is TRBV7-2, with a weak D call TRBD2 (5 bases). V shed 6 bases and J shed 3 bases, with 16 bases lying between them. CDR1 is SGHTA, CDR2 FQGNSA, per germline. The CDR3 extends over 15 amino acids. For the CDR3, the DNA is TGTGCCAGCAGTCAAAGGACTTACCAAACAGATACGCAGTATTTT. This gives the protein CASSQRTYQTDTQYF.